The 24 T cell receptor beta chains below were found in one sample sequenced in a study of blood T cell repertoires in COVID-19. Profiled with immunoSEQ multiplex PCR; TCRdb holds only in-frame clones, not every one. The sample lists about 220,000 clones; 88% were seen once. What was sequenced was PBMCs or T cells enriched from blood (not recorded which). The receptors derive from a woman in her 30s who had recovered from COVID-19.

This rearrangement joins TRBV11-2 to TRBJ1-4, with D possibly TRBD1 on 6 matching bases. CDR1 SGHAT and CDR2 FQNNGV come from the germline V gene. The V end lost 5 bases, the J end lost 7 bases, and 14 bases lay between the germline ends. This CDR3 spans 14 amino acids. The CDR3 DNA follows: TGTGCCAGCAGCCTCAGGGGTGTCGGTGAAAAACTGTTTTTT. Translated, it gives CASSLRGVGEKLFF.

This clone was seen just once. Its ends do not fully match the called genes, so a read error is possible. The CDR3 nucleotides are TGTGCCACCAGCGCTAAAGGGACAGAATATCAGCCTCAGCATTTT. This sequence encodes CATSAKGTEYQPQHF. V usage is TRBV15 and J usage is TRBJ1-5; 7 nucleotides agree with TRBD1. The CDR3 sequence is 15 residues long. Germline V gives CDR1 LNHNV, CDR2 YYDKDF (reference sequence).

V gene TRBV19 combines with J gene TRBJ1-1; possibly TRBD1 for D (5 bases). This CDR3 is 16 amino acids long. CDR1 and CDR2 from the germline V gene are LNHDA and SQIVND (reference sequence). Trimming left V 2 bases short and J 1 base short, with 14 bases between. CDR3 sequence: CASSISTEGTNTEAFF. The CDR3 DNA reads as TGTGCCAGTAGTATATCTACGGAGGGGACGAACACTGAAGCTTTCTTT.

This clone came up once. The CDR3 sequence: CASSPGQGGPKVEAFF. For the CDR3, the DNA is TGCGCCAGCAGCCCAGGACAGGGGGGTCCTAAAGTGGAAGCTTTCTTT. The rearrangement joins TRBV5-1 to TRBJ1-1, with TRBD1 matching 10 bases. The germline gives CDR1 SGHRS, CDR2 YFSETQ. CDR3 length: 16 residues. Trimming removed 4 bases from V and 8 bases from J; junction bases left unmatched: 14.

This clone was counted a few times. The chain joins TRBV18 to TRBJ2-7, with 11 positions matching TRBD2. Trimming took 3 bases from V and 2 from J; bases not matched to a gene: 6. The CDR3 is 16 residues long. Germline values: CDR1 KGHSH, CDR2 LQKENI. The CDR3 DNA is TGTGCCAGCTCACCGTCTGGGACTAGCGGCGCCTACGAGCAGTACTTC. Protein sequence: CASSPSGTSGAYEQYF.

This chain's CDR3 is CASSQGFGTGYNQPQHF. CDR3 bases: TGCGCCAGCAGCCAAGGGTTCGGGACAGGGTACAATCAGCCCCAGCATTTT. The rearrangement uses TRBV4-1 and TRBJ1-5; the match to TRBD1 covers 9 bases. Unmatched junction bases numbered 7, after V lost 1 base and J lost 3 bases. The length of the CDR3 is 17 residues. The germline V gene encodes CDR1 MGHRA and CDR2 YSYEKL.

This sequence joins TRBV7-9 and TRBJ1-1; D uncertain. The CDR3 consists of 14 residues. V gave up 8 bases and J gave up 7 bases, with 20 bases separating them. Looked up from germline, CDR1 is SEHNR and CDR2 is FQNEAQ (reference sequence). This CDR3 reads CASEDLRDYSEAFF. In DNA form, the CDR3 reads TGTGCCAGCGAGGACTTAAGGGATTATAGTGAAGCTTTCTTT.

The V call is TRBV15, the J call TRBJ1-2; 8 bases map to TRBD1. The CDR3 loop spans 15 amino acids. Losses at the gene ends were 0 bases for V and 8 bases for J; bases not matched to a gene: 8. From germline, CDR1 is LNHNV and CDR2 YYDKDF (reference sequence). The CDR3 bases are TGTGCCACCAGCAGAGATCAGGGGGCCTTTTACGGCTACACCTTC. The encoded protein is CATSRDQGAFYGYTF.

CDR3 residues: CTSERGATDTQYF. The CDR3 DNA reads as TGCACCAGCGAGCGGGGGGCCACAGATACGCAGTATTTT. This chain joins TRBV1 and TRBJ2-3; TRBD2 reflects the table's D call only, with no check against the DNA. TRBV1 is classified as a pseudogene. This CDR3 region has 13 residues.

The rearrangement uses TRBV4-1 and TRBJ2-7; a possible D gene is TRBD1 (5 bases). Germline V gene lookup returns CDR1 MGHRA and CDR2 YSYEKL. The ends were cut back, 1 base at V and 4 bases at J, with 20 bases in the middle. The CDR3 covers 17 residues. In nucleotides, the CDR3 is TGCGCCAGCAGCCAAGCTACAGGCCGATCTCCCGCATACGAGCAGTACTTC. It yields the protein CASSQATGRSPAYEQYF.

The chain joins TRBV2 to TRBJ1-6; no reliable D call. Germline loops: CDR1 SNHLY, CDR2 FYNNEI. Trimming removed 4 bases at V and 2 bases at J, with 6 bases between. The CDR3 consists of 14 residues. The CDR3 spells CASSAVPYNSPLHF. For the CDR3, the DNA is TGTGCCAGCAGTGCTGTCCCCTATAATTCACCCCTCCACTTT.

This clone was detected only a few times. V usage is TRBV7-2 and J usage is TRBJ1-2, with D possibly matching TRBD1 (5 bases). From germline, CDR1 is SGHTA and CDR2 FQGNSA. The CDR3 covers 14 residues. Trimming pared 3 bases from V and 3 bases from J, leaving 11 bases between. CDR3 DNA: TGTGCCAGCAGCTTTGTCAGGGTGGACTATGGCTACACCTTC. Amino acids: CASSFVRVDYGYTF.

The chain has TRBV6-6 and TRBJ1-3; 7 positions agree with TRBD1. The CDR3 runs 14 residues. With 2 bases clipped from V and 4 bases from J, the junction kept 2 bases outside the gene matches. Per the germline V gene, CDR1 is MNHNY and CDR2 is SVGAGI (reference sequence). Here the CDR3 reads CASSYTGAGNTIYF. The CDR3 nucleotides are TGTGCCAGCAGTTACACAGGGGCAGGAAACACCATATATTTT.

The V gene is TRBV6-5, the J gene TRBJ1-3, with D perhaps TRBD1 (5 bases). CDR1 and CDR2 (germline): MNHEY, SVGAGI. Trimming stripped 8 bases from V and 3 bases from J, with 8 bases between. The CDR3 is 12 residues long. CDR3 nucleotide sequence: TGTGCCAGCTTAGGGGTTGGAAACACCATATATTTT. It translates to CASLGVGNTIYF.

The V and J genes are TRBV23-1 and TRBJ1-3; no clear D. TRBV23-1 is designated an ORF whose function remains uncertain. V was trimmed by 7 bases and J by 0 bases, leaving 22 bases between them. The CDR3 is made up of 18 amino acids. This chain's CDR3 is CASTSGYGHLYSGNTIYF. CDR3 nucleotide sequence: TGCGCCAGCACCAGTGGTTATGGTCACCTTTACTCTGGAAACACCATATATTTT.

This rearrangement joins TRBV5-5 to TRBJ2-1, with 7 positions matching TRBD2. This CDR3 has 16 amino acids. In germline, CDR1 is SGHKS, CDR2 YYEKEE (reference sequence). The junction had 10 bases not matched to a gene; V was cut back by 4 bases and J by 3 bases. CDR3 sequence reads: CASSPKRSGIYNEQFF. In nucleotides, the CDR3 is TGTGCCAGCAGCCCTAAGCGGAGCGGGATCTACAATGAGCAGTTCTTC.

V is TRBV6-5 and J is TRBJ1-2; D is perhaps TRBD1 (5 bases). Per the germline V gene, CDR1 is MNHEY and CDR2 is SVGAGI. The CDR3 runs to 13 residues. Trimming cost V 6 bases and J 7 bases, with 15 bases left between them. The DNA for the CDR3 is TGTGCCAGCAGACAGACAGAGAAGTTTGGCTACACCTTC. Translation: CASRQTEKFGYTF.

The gene calls are TRBV15 and TRBJ2-5, with D perhaps TRBD1 (6 bases). V was trimmed by 1 base and J by 1 base, leaving 7 bases between them. In germline, CDR1 is LNHNV, CDR2 YYDKDF (reference sequence). The CDR3 length is 14 residues. The CDR3 coding sequence is TGTGCCACCAGCAGAGGGACAGCCCAAGAGACCCAGTACTTC. It yields the protein CATSRGTAQETQYF.

The CDR3 coding sequence is TGCGCCAGCAGCTTGGAGGGCTCTATCCTGGGGGGTGAGCAGTTCTTC. Translation: CASSLEGSILGGEQFF. The chain employs TRBV5-1 and TRBJ2-1; a possible D gene is TRBD2 (6 bases). V was shortened by 0 bases and J by 9 bases, with 19 bases between the two germline ends. CDR3 length: 16 residues. The germline CDR1 and CDR2 sequences are SGHRS and YFSETQ.

This rearrangement joins TRBV9 to TRBJ2-1, with 7 bases matching TRBD2. J lost 9 bases, V lost 2 bases, and 11 bases had no gene match. The CDR3 is 15 residues long. The V gene's germline CDR1 is SGDLS and CDR2 YYNGEE. CDR3 sequence: CASSVRQGGEGEQFF. CDR3 nucleotides: TGTGCCAGCAGCGTGCGCCAGGGAGGGGAAGGTGAGCAGTTCTTC.

The V and J genes are TRBV6-5 and TRBJ1-5, with 8 positions matching TRBD1. The CDR3 is made up of 15 amino acids. Unmatched junction bases numbered 3, after V lost 5 bases and J lost 0 bases. Germline V gene lookup returns CDR1 MNHEY and CDR2 SVGAGI. The CDR3 nucleotides are TGTGCCAGCAGTAGGGACAGGTATAGCAATCAGCCCCAGCATTTT. Translating it yields CASSRDRYSNQPQHF.

The chain has TRBV5-5 and TRBJ1-5; 8 bases match TRBD1. Trimming took 4 bases from V and 2 from J; bases not matched to a gene: 5. This CDR3 has 15 residues. The germline CDR1 and CDR2 sequences are SGHKS and YYEKEE (reference sequence). The CDR3 protein is CASSRTGIGNQPQHF. The CDR3 nucleotides are TGTGCCAGCAGCAGGACAGGGATTGGCAATCAGCCCCAGCATTTT.

The chain couples TRBV4-3 to TRBJ2-6; D ambiguous. Trimming removed 1 base from V and 0 bases from J, with 7 bases in between. CDR1 LGHNA and CDR2 YSLEER come from the germline V gene. The CDR3 sequence is 16 residues long. The CDR3 protein is CASSQAALSGANVLTF. CDR3 sequence (DNA): TGCGCCAGCAGCCAAGCCGCGCTCTCTGGGGCCAACGTCCTGACTTTC.

This clone was recorded once. The V gene is TRBV4-3, the J gene TRBJ2-2; D ambiguous. Germline CDR1 and CDR2: LGHNA and YSLEER. This CDR3 is built from 12 residues. The V end was cut by 3 bases, the J end by 5 bases, with 4 bases between. For the CDR3, the DNA is TGCGCCAGCAGCCATTATACCGGGGAGCTGTTTTTT. Its translation is CASSHYTGELFF.